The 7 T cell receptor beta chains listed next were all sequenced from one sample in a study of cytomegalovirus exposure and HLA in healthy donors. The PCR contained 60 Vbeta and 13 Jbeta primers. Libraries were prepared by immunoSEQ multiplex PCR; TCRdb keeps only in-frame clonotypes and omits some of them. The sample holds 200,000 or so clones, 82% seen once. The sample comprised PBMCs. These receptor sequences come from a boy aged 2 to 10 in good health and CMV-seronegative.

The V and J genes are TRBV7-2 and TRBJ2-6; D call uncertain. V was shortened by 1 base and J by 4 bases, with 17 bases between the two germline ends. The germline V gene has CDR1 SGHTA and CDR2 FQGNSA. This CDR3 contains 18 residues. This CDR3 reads CASSLVPTGLFGANVLTF. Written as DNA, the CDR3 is TGTGCCAGCAGCTTAGTCCCCACGGGTCTGTTCGGGGCCAACGTCCTGACTTTC.

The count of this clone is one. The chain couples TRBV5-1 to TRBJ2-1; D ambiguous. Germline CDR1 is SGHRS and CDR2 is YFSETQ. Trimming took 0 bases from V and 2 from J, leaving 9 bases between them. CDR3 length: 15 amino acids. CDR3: CASSLEETTYNEQFF. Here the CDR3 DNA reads TGCGCCAGCAGCTTGGAAGAGACAACCTACAATGAGCAGTTCTTC.

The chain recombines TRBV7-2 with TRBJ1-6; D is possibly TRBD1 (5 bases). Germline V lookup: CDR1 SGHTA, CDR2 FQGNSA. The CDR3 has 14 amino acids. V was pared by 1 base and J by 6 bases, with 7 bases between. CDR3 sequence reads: CASSLGQFNSPLHF. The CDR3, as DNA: TGTGCCAGCAGCTTAGGACAGTTTAATTCACCCCTCCACTTT.

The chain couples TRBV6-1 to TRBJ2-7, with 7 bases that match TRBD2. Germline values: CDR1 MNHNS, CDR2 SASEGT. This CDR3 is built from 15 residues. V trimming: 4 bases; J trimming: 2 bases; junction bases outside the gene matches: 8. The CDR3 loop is CASSVRDGLAYEQYF. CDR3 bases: TGTGCCAGCAGTGTCCGGGACGGACTAGCCTACGAGCAGTACTTC.

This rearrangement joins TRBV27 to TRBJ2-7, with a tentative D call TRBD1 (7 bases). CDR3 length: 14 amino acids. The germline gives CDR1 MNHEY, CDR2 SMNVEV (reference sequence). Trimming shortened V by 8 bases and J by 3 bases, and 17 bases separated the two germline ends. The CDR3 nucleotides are TGTGCCAGCGGTTGGGGGGCAGGGGGCTACGAGCAGTACTTC. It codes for CASGWGAGGYEQYF.

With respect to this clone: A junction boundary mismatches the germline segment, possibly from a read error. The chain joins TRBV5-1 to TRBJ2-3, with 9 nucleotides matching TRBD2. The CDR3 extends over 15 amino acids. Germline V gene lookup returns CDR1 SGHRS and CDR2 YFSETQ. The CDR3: CASSQNLAGADTRYF. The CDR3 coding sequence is TGCGCCAGCAGCCAAAACTTAGCGGGAGCAGATACGCGGTATTTT.

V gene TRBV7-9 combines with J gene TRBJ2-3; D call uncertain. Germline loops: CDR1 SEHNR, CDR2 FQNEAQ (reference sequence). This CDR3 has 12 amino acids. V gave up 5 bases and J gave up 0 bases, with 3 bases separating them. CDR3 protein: CASSLSTDTQYF. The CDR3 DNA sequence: TGTGCCAGCAGCCTAAGCACAGATACGCAGTATTTT. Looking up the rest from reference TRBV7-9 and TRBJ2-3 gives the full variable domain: DTGVSQNPRHKITKRGQNVTFRCDPISEHNRLYWYRQTLGQGPEFLTYFQNEAQLEKSRLLSDRFSAERPKGSFSTLEIQRTEQGDSAMYLCASSLSTDTQYFGPGTRLTVL.